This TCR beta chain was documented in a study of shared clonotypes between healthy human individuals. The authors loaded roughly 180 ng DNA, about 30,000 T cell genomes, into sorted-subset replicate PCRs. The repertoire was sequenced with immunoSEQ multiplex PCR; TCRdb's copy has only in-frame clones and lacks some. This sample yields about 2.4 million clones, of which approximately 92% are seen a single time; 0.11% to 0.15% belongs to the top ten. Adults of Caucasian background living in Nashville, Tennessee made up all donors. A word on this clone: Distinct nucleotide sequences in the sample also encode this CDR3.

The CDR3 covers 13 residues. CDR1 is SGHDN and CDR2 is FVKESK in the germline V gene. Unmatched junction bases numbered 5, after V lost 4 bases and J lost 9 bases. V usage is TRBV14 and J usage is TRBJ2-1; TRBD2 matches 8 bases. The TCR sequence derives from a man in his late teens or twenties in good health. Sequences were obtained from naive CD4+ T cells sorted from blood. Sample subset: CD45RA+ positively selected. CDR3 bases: TGTGCCAGCAGCCTGCTGGCGGGAGGTGAGCAGTTCTTC. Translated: CASSLLAGGEQFF. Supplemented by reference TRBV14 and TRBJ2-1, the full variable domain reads EAGVTQFPSHSVIEKGQTVTLRCDPISGHDNLYWYRRVMGKEIKFLLHFVKESKQDESGMPNNRFLAERTGGTYSTLKVQPAELEDSGVYFCASSLLAGGEQFFGPGTRLTVL.